The subject of this entry is one TCR beta chain. V gave up 6 bases and J gave up 8 bases, with 13 bases separating them. The CDR3 is 12 amino acids. Looked up from germline, CDR1 is SNHLY and CDR2 is FYNNEI. This sample is part of a study of blood T cell repertoires in COVID-19. Study-level background: Some COVID-19 samples were acute and others convalescent; all came from the United States, Italy and Spain. T cells, B-cell-depleted T cells, or PBMCs provided the cDNA or gDNA that served as material.

Per the authors' pipeline: Reference gene primer amplification yielded estimated nucleated cell counts. The method was immunoSEQ multiplex PCR; TCRdb's version includes in-frame clones alone and lacks a portion of them. V, J and clone size are taken as reported in that table, and D and trimming were inferred from the DNA itself. This repertoire shows around 200,000 clones, 70% to 90% found once; its top ten account for about 2.6%. This clonotype originated in a middle-aged man with active or convalescent COVID-19. The chain carries TRBV2 and TRBJ1-2, with D unclear. Sequencing used peripheral blood. The CDR3 reads CASSAGRRGYTF. Written as DNA, the CDR3 is TGTGCCAGCAGCGCGGGCCGGCGGGGCTACACCTTC.